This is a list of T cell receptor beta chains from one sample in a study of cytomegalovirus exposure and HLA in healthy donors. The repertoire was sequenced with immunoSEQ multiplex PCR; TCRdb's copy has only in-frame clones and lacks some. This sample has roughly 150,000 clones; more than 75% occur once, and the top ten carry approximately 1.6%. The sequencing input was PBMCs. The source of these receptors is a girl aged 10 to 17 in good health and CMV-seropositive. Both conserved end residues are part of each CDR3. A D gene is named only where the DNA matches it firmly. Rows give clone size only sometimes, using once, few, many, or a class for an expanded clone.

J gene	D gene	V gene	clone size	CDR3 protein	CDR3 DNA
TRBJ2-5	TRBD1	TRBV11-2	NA	CASSPRTGSPETQYF	TGTGCCAGCAGCCCAAGGACAGGTTCTCCTGAGACCCAGTACTTC
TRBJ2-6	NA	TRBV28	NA	CASSLTGPSGANVLTF	TGTGCCAGCAGTTTAACAGGACCCTCTGGGGCCAACGTCCTGACTTTC
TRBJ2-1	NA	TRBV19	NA	CASSIVIWGGPFYNEQFF	TGTGCCAGTAGTATAGTCATCTGGGGCGGACCTTTCTACAATGAGCAGTTCTTC
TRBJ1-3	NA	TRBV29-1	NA	CSVQQAGGTIYF	TGCAGCGTCCAGCAGGCGGGTGGCACCATATATTTT
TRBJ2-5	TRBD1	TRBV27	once	CASSQGQSYQETQYF	TGTGCCAGCAGTCAGGGACAGTCGTACCAAGAGACCCAGTACTTC
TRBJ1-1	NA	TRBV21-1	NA	CASSRTRMNTEAFF	TGTGCCAGCAGCCGGACAAGAATGAACACTGAAGCTTTCTTT
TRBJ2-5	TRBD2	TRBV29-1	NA	CSVPTRLAQETQYF	TGCAGCGTTCCCACCCGACTAGCGCAAGAGACCCAGTACTTC
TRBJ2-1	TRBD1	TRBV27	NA	CASSLKGQGVYNEQFF	TGTGCCAGCAGCCTAAAGGGACAGGGGGTCTACAATGAGCAGTTCTTC
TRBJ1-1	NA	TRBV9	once	CASSAQTRGAEAFF	TGTGCCAGCAGCGCCCAGACCCGGGGGGCTGAAGCTTTCTTT
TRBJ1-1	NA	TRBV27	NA	CASKAKTTDTEAFF	TGTGCCAGCAAGGCTAAAACGACAGATACTGAAGCTTTCTTT
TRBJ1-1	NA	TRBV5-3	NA	CARSLWGQNTEAFF	TGTGCCAGAAGCTTGTGGGGACAAAACACTGAAGCTTTCTTT
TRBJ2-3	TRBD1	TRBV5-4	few	CASSSPGTGGRTDTQYF	TGTGCCAGCAGCTCCCCTGGGACAGGGGGTCGGACAGATACGCAGTATTTT
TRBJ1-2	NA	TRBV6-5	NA	CASRGGANGYTF	TGTGCCAGCAGAGGGGGAGCAAATGGCTACACCTTC
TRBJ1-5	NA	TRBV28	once	CASSPSRGSNQPQHF	TGTGCCAGCAGCCCGTCTAGGGGAAGCAATCAGCCCCAGCATTTT
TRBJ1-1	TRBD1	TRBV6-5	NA	CASSINGQGRTEAFF	TGTGCCAGCAGTATTAACGGACAGGGCCGGACTGAAGCTTTCTTT
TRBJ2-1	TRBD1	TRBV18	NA	CASSPPGQGTYNEQFF	TGTGCCAGCTCACCACCGGGACAGGGGACCTACAATGAGCAGTTCTTC
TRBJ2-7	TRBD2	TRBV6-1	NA	CASSEQLAGGYEQYF	TGTGCCAGCAGTGAACAACTAGCGGGAGGCTACGAGCAGTACTTC
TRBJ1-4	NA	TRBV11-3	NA	CASSLALGHKGLDEKLFF	TGTGCCAGCAGCTTAGCCTTGGGACACAAGGGGCTGGATGAAAAACTGTTTTTT
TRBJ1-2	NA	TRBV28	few	CASRRDAGAGYGYTF	TGTGCCAGCAGGCGCGATGCGGGGGCAGGCTATGGCTACACCTTC
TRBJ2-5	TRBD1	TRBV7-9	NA	CASSLPATPGTGGLETQYF	TGTGCCAGCAGCTTACCGGCAACTCCCGGGACAGGGGGCTTAGAGACCCAGTACTTC
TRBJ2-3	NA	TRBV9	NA	CASSPWGSTDTQYF	TGTGCCAGCAGCCCCTGGGGCTCCACAGATACGCAGTATTTT
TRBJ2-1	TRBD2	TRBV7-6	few	CASSLERTSWSGEQFF	TGTGCCAGCAGCTTAGAGCGGACTAGCTGGAGTGGCGAGCAGTTCTTC
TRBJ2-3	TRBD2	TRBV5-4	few	CASSPGTSVSDTQYF	TGTGCCAGCAGCCCCGGGACTAGCGTATCGGATACGCAGTATTTT
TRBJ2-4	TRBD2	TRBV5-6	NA	CASSLDSGKGRRYF	TGTGCCAGCAGCTTGGATAGCGGGAAAGGGAGGCGGTACTTC
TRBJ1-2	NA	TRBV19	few	CASRDSYYGYTF	TGTGCCAGCCGGGACTCTTACTATGGCTACACCTTC
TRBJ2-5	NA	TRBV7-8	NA	CASSSARLVLETQYF	TGTGCCAGCAGCTCCGCCCGACTAGTTCTCGAGACCCAGTACTTC
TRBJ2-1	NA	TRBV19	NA	CASSIVGSGTFF	NA
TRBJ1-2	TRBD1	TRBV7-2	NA	CASSLRAGGENGYTF	TGTGCCAGCAGCTTAAGGGCAGGGGGCGAGAATGGCTACACCTTC
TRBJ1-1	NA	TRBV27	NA	CASSPQGLIEAFF	TGTGCCAGCAGTCCTCAGGGGCTAATCGAAGCTTTCTTT
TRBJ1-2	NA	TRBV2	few	CASSLQGYGYTF	TGTGCCAGCAGTCTACAGGGATATGGCTACACCTTC
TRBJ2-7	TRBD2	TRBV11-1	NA	CASSDGTSDPYEQYF	TGTGCCAGCAGCGACGGGACTAGCGACCCCTACGAGCAGTACTTC
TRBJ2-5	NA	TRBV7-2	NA	CASSLAGGQETQYF	TGTGCCAGCAGCTTAGCGGGGGGCCAAGAGACCCAGTACTTC
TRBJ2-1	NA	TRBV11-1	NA	CASSQGGGEREQFF	TGTGCCAGCAGCCAGGGCGGCGGGGAGAGGGAGCAGTTCTTC
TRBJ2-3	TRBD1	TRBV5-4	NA	CASSLGQGAYTQYF	TGTGCCAGCAGCTTGGGGCAGGGGGCCTATACGCAGTATTTT
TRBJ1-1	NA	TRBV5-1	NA	CASGTTLNTEAFF	TGCGCCAGTGGGACAACCTTGAACACTGAAGCTTTCTTT
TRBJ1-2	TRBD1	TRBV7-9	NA	CASSLEDRVEGYTF	TGTGCCAGCAGCTTAGAAGACAGGGTGGAGGGCTACACCTTC
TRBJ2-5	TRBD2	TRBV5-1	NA	CASSSQTSGKETQYF	TGCGCCAGCAGCTCCCAGACTAGCGGGAAAGAGACCCAGTACTTC
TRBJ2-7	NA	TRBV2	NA	CASSRQIFYEQYF	TGTGCCAGCAGTAGACAGATATTCTACGAGCAGTACTTC
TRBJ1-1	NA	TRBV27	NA	CASSSLQGSEAFF	TGTGCCAGCAGTTCGCTACAGGGATCTGAAGCTTTCTTT
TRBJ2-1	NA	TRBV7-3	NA	CASSLNGPSYNEQFF	TGTGCCAGCAGCTTAAATGGGCCATCCTACAATGAGCAGTTCTTC
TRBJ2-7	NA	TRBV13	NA	CASRGGRGYEQYF	TGTGCCAGCAGGGGGGGACGGGGCTACGAGCAGTACTTC
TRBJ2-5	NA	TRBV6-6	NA	CASSPGRGLRQETQYF	TGTGCCAGCAGCCCCGGGAGGGGGCTACGCCAAGAGACCCAGTACTTC
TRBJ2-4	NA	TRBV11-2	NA	CASSLDSHRFDKNIRYF	TGTGCCAGCAGCTTAGATTCCCACCGCTTCGACAAAAACATTCGGTACTTC
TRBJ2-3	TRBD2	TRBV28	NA	CASSLLGGTDTQYF	TGTGCCAGCAGTTTACTGGGGGGGACAGATACGCAGTATTTT
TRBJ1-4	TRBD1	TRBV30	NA	CAWSVPRTGSQKLFF	TGTGCCTGGAGTGTACCCCGGACAGGGAGTCAAAAACTGTTTTTT
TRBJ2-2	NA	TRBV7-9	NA	CASSSRNTGELFF	TGTGCCAGCAGCTCTCGTAACACCGGGGAGCTGTTTTTT
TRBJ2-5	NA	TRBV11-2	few	CASSSQLVSAETQYF	TGTGCCAGCAGCTCCCAACTAGTATCAGCAGAGACCCAGTACTTC
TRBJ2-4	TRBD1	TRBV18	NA	CASSPQTGPQDIQYF	TGTGCCAGCTCACCCCAGACAGGGCCGCAAGACATTCAGTACTTC
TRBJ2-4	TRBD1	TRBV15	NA	CATSRALDRGIWNIQYF	TGTGCCACCAGCAGAGCTCTGGACAGGGGTATCTGGAACATTCAGTACTTC
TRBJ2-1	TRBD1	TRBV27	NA	CASSRQGALSEQFF	TGTGCCAGCAGCCGACAGGGGGCCTTAAGTGAGCAGTTCTTC
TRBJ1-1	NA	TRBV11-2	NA	CASSLGLVNTEAFF	TGTGCCAGCAGCTTAGGGCTCGTGAACACTGAAGCTTTCTTT
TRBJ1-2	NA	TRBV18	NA	CASSLQGSYGYTF	TGTGCCAGCTCACTACAGGGTAGCTATGGCTACACCTTC
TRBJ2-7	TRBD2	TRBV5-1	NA	CASSFTSGSYEQYF	TGCGCCAGCAGCTTCACTAGCGGTAGCTACGAGCAGTACTTC
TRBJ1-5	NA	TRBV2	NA	CASTGIRGGNQPQHF	TGTGCCAGCACCGGAATCAGGGGTGGCAATCAGCCCCAGCATTTT
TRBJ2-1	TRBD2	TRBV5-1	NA	CASGTTQTKFF	TGCGCCAGCGGGACTACCCAGACGAAGTTCTTC
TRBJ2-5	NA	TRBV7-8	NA	CASSLAPAVQETQYF	TGTGCCAGCAGCTTAGCGCCTGCAGTGCAAGAGACCCAGTACTTC
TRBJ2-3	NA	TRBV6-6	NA	CASKAGTSTDTQYF	TGTGCCAGCAAAGCAGGGACTAGCACAGATACGCAGTATTTT
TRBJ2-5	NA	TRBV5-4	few	CASSLALQETQYF	TGTGCCAGCAGCTTAGCGCTTCAAGAGACCCAGTACTTC
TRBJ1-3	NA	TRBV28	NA	CASTSLGTTGNTIYF	TGTGCCAGCACCTCCCTGGGGACAACTGGAAACACCATATATTTT